This T cell receptor delta chain was documented in a study of human gamma delta and Vdelta1 T cells. Study observations and caveats: Delta One T cells were reportedly polyclonal and broadly cytotoxic against acute myeloid leukemia.

The CDR3 has 18 amino acids. V trimming: 2 bases; J trimming: 8 bases; junction bases outside the gene matches: 18. Germline CDR1 reads TSWWSYY; CDR2 reads QGS. A note on this clone: What it binds is not known.

TCRdb made new clone calls on the PCR reads using CATT. Here the sample spans some 13,000 delta-chain clones, around 49% being singletons. The sequencing input was Vdelta1 gamma-delta T cells from blood grown in culture (DOT cells). This sequence was found in a human donor in good health. The chain joins TRDV1 to TRDJ1; 9 bases are a match to TRDD3. In DNA, the CDR3 is TGTGCTCTTGGGGAATCACATTCTACCGTACTGGGGGAGCGCAAACTCATCTTT. Translation gives CALGESHSTVLGERKLIF.